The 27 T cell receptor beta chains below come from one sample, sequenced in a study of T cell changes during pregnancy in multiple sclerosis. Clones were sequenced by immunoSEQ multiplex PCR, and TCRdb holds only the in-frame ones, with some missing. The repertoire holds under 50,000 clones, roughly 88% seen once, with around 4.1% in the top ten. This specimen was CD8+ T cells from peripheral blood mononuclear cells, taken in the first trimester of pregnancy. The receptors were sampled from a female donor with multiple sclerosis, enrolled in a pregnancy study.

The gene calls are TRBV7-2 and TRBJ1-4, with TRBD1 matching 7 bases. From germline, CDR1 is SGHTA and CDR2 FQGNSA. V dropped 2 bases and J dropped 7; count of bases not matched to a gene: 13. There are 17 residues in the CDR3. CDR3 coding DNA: TGTGCCAGCAGCTTACCCCGGACAGGAAGGGAGCGTGAAAAACTGTTTTTT. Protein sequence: CASSLPRTGREREKLFF.

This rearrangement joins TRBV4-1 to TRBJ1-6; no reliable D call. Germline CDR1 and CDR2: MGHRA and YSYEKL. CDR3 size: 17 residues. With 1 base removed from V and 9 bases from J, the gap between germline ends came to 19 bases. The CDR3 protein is CASSQGEKGTGSSPLHF. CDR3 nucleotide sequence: TGCGCCAGCAGCCAAGGAGAGAAGGGAACCGGGAGTTCACCCCTCCACTTT.

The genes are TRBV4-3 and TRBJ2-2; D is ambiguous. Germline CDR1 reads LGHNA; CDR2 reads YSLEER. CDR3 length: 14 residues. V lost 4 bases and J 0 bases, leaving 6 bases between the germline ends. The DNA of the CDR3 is TGCGCCAGCAGCCCTGGAGCGAACACCGGGGAGCTGTTTTTT. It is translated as CASSPGANTGELFF.

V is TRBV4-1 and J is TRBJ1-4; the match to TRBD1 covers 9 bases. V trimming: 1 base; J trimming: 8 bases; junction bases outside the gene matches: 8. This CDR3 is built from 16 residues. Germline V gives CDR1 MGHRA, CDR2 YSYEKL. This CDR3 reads CASSQAWGQGDEKLFF. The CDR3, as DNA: TGCGCCAGCAGCCAAGCCTGGGGACAGGGTGACGAAAAACTGTTTTTT.

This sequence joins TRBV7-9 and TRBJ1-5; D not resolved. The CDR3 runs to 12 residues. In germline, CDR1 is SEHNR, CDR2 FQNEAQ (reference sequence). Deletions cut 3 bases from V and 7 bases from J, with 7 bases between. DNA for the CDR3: TGTGCCAGCAGCTTGAGCGCCCAGCCCCAGCATTTT. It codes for CASSLSAQPQHF.

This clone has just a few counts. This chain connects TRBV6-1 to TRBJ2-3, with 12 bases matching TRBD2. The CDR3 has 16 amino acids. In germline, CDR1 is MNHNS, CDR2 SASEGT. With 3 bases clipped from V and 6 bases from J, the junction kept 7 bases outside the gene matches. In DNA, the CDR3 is TGTGCCAGCAGTGAGGCTAGCGGGGGGGCCGCTGATACGCAGTATTTT. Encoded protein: CASSEASGGAADTQYF.

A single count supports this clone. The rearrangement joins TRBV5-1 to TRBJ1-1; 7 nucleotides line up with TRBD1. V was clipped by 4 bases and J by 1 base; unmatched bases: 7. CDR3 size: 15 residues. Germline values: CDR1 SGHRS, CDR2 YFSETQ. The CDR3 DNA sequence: TGCGCCAGCAGCGTGACCGGGACAGAGAACACTGAAGCTTTCTTT. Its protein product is CASSVTGTENTEAFF.

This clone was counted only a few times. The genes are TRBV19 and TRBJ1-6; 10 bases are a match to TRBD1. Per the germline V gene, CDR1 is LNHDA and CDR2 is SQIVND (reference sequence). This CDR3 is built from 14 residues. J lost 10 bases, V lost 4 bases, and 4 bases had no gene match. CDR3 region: CASSTGTGESPLHF. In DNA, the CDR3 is TGTGCCAGTAGTACAGGGACAGGGGAATCACCCCTCCACTTT.

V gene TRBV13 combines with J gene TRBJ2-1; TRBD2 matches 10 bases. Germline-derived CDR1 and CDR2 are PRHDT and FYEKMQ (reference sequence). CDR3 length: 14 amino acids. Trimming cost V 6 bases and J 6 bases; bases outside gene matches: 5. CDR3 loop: CASRHRTSGNEQFF. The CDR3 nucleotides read TGTGCCAGCAGACATAGGACTAGCGGCAATGAGCAGTTCTTC.

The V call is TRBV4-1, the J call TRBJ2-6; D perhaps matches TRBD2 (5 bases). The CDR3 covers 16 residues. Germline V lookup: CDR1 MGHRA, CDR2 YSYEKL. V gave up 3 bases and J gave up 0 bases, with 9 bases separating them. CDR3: CASSQEDLSGANVLTF. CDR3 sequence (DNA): TGCGCCAGCAGCCAGGAGGACCTCTCTGGGGCCAACGTCCTGACTTTC.

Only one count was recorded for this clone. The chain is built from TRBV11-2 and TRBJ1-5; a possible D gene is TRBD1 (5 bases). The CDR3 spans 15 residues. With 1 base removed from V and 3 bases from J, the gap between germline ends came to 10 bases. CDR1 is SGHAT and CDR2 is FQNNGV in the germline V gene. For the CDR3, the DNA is TGTGCCAGCAGCTTAGGCAGGGCTCTCAATCAGCCCCAGCATTTT. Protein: CASSLGRALNQPQHF.

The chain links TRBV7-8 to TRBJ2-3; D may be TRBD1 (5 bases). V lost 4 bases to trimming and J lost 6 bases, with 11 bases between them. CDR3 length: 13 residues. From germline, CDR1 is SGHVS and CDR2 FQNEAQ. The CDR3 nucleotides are TGTGCCAGCAGCTCCACAGGCCCCGATACGCAGTATTTT. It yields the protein CASSSTGPDTQYF.

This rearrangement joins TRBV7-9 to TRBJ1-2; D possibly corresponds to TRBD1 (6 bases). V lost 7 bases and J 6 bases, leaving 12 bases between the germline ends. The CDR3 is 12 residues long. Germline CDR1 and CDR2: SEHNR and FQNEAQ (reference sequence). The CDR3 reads CASILGADGYTF. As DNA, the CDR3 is TGTGCCAGCATCTTGGGGGCAGATGGCTACACCTTC.

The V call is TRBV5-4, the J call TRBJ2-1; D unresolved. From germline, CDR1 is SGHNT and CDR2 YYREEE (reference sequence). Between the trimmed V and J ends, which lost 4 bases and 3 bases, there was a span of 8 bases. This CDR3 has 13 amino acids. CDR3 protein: CASSITNYNEQFF. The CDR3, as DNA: TGTGCCAGCAGCATTACAAACTACAATGAGCAGTTCTTC. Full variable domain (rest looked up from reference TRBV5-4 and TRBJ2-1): ETGVTQSPTHLIKTRGQQVTLRCSSQSGHNTVSWYQQALGQGPQFIFQYYREEENGRGNFPPRFSGLQFPNYSSELNVNALELDDSALYLCASSITNYNEQFFGPGTRLTVL.

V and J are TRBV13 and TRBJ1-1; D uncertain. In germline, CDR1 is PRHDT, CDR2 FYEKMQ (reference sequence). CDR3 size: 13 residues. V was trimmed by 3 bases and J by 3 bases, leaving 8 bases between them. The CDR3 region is CASSFMSDTEAFF. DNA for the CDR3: TGTGCCAGCAGCTTTATGTCGGACACTGAAGCTTTCTTT. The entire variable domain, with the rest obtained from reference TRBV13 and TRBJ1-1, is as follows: AAGVIQSPRHLIKEKRETATLKCYPIPRHDTVYWYQQGPGQDPQFLISFYEKMQSDKGSIPDRFSAQQFSDYHSELNMSSLELGDSALYFCASSFMSDTEAFFGQGTRLTVV.

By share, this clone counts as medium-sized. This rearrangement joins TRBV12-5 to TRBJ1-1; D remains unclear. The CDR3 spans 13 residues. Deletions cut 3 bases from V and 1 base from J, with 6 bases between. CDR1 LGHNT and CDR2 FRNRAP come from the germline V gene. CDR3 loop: CASGLEANTEAFF. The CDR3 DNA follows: TGTGCTAGTGGTTTAGAAGCGAACACTGAAGCTTTCTTT.

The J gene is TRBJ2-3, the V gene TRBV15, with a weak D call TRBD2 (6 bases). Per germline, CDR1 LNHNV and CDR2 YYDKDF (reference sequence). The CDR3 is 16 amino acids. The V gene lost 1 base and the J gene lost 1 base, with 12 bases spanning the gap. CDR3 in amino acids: CATSRVGSGGTDTQYF. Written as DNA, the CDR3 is TGTGCCACCAGCAGAGTAGGGTCGGGAGGCACAGATACGCAGTATTTT. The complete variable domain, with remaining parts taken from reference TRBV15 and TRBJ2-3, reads DAMVIQNPRYQVTQFGKPVTLSCSQTLNHNVMYWYQQKSSQAPKLLFHYYDKDFNNEADTPDNFQSRRPNTSFCFLDIRSPGLGDTAMYLCATSRVGSGGTDTQYFGPGTRLTVL.

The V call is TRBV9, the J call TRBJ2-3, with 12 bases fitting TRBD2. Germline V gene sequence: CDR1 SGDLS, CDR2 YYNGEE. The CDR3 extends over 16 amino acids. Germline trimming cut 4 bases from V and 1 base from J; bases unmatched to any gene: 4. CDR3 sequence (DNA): TGTGCCAGCAGCCTAGCGGGGGGGGAAGGCACAGATACGCAGTATTTT. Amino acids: CASSLAGGEGTDTQYF.

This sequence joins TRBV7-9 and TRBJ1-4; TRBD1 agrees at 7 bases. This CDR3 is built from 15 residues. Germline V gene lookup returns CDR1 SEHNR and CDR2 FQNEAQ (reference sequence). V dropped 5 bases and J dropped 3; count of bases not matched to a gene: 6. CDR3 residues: CASSGQATANEKLFF. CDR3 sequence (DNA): TGTGCCAGCAGCGGACAGGCGACGGCTAATGAAAAACTGTTTTTT.

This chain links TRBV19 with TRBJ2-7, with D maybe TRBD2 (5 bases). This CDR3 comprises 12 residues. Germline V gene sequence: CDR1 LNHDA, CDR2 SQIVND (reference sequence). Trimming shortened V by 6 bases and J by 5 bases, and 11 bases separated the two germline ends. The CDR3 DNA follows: TGTGCCAGTAGCCTATACGGGGACGAGCAGTACTTC. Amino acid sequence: CASSLYGDEQYF.

The CDR3: CASSLGRGPSYEQYF. As DNA, the CDR3 is TGTGCCAGCAGCTTGGGGCGGGGGCCGTCCTACGAGCAGTACTTC. This chain uses TRBV7-6 with TRBJ2-7, with D possibly matching TRBD2 (7 bases). This CDR3 has 15 residues. The V end was cut by 3 bases, the J end by 1 base, with 13 bases between. In germline, CDR1 is SGHVS, CDR2 FNYEAQ.

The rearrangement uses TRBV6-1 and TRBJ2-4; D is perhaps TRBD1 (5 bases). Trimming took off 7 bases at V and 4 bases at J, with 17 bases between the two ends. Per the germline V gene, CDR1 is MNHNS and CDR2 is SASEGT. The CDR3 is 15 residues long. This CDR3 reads CASTTGPYGKNIQYF. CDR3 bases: TGTGCCAGCACTACAGGACCATATGGAAAAAACATTCAGTACTTC.

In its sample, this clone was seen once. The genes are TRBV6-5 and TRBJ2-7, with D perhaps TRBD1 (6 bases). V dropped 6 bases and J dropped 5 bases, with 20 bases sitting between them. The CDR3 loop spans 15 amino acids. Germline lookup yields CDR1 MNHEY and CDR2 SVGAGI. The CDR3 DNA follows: TGTGCCAGCAGAGCACAATACAGGGTACTCAACGAGCAGTACTTC. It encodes CASRAQYRVLNEQYF.

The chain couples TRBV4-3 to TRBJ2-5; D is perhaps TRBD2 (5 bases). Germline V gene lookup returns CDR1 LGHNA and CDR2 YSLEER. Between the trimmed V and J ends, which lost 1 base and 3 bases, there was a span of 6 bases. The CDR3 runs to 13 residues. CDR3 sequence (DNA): TGCGCCAGCAGCCAAGCGGGGAAAGAGACCCAGTACTTC. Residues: CASSQAGKETQYF.

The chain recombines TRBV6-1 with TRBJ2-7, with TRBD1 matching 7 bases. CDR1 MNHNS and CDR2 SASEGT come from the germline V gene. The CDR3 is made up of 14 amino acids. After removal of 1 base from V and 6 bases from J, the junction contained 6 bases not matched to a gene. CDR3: CASSEGDDRAEQYF. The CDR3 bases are TGTGCCAGCAGTGAAGGAGATGACAGGGCCGAGCAGTACTTC.

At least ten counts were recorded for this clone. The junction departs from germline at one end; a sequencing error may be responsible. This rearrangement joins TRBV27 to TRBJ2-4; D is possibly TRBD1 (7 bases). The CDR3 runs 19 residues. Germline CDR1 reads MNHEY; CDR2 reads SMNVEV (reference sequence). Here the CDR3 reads CASSPRQGGGWGRAFGLGF. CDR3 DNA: TGTGCCAGCAGTCCTCGACAGGGTGGAGGGTGGGGTCGGGCTTTTGGCTTGGGGTTC.

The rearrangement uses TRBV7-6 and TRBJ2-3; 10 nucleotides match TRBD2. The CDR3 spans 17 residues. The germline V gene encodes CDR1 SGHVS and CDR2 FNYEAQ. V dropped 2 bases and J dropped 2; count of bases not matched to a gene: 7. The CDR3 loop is CASSLRASGGHTDTQYF. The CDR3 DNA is TGTGCCAGCAGCTTACGGGCTAGCGGGGGCCACACAGATACGCAGTATTTT.